The present entry profiles one T cell receptor (beta chain) with its context. A J-beta primer mix and a sample-barcoded 5' primer were used in a second PCR of about 7 to 12 cycles. TCRdb passed the 5' RACE reads through MiXCR, listing each CDR3 protein once. The repertoire holds approximately 960,000 distinct CDR3 sequences, just under 30% seen once, with about a tenth in the top ten. The sample originates from a study of blood T cells in healthy people across ages. This CDR3 has 14 amino acids. The V gene lost 6 bases and the J gene lost 0 bases, with 10 bases spanning the gap. The same specimen was also included in a second study, on T cells of mothers and their children. That paper notes: Whether related or unrelated, pairs show similar shaping of TCR recombination output by thymic selection.

The receptor comes from a woman aged 40-49 years in good health. The specimen was blood. The chain combines TRBV12-3 or TRBV12-4 with TRBJ2-3; possibly TRBD2 for D (6 bases). The CDR3 protein is CASRLATSTDTQYF. DNA for the CDR3: TGTGCCAGCAGGCTAGCGACTAGCACAGATACGCAGTATTTT.